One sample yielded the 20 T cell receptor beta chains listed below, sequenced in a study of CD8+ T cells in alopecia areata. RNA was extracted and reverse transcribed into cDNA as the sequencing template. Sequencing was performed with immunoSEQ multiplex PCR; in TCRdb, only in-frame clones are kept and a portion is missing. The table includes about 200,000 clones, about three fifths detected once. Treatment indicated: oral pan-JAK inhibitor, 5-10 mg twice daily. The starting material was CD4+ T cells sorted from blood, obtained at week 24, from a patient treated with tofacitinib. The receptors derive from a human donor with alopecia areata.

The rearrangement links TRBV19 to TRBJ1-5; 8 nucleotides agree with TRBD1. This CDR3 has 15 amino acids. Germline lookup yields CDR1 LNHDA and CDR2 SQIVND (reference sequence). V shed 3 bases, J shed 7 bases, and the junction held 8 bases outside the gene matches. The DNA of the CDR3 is TGTGCCAGTAGTATGGGACAGGTAATACGACAGCCCCAGCATTTT. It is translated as CASSMGQVIRQPQHF.

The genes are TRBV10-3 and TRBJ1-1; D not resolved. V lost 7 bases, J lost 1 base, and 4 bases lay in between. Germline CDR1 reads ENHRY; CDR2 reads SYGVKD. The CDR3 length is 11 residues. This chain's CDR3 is CAIKGNTEAFF. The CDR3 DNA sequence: TGTGCCATCAAGGGGAACACTGAAGCTTTCTTT.

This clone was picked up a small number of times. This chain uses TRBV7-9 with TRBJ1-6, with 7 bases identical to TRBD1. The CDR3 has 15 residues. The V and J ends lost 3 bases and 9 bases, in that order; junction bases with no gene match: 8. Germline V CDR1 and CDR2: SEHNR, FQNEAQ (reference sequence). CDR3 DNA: TGTGCCAGCAGCTTTGAACAGGGGCCAATTTCACCCCTCCACTTT. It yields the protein CASSFEQGPISPLHF.

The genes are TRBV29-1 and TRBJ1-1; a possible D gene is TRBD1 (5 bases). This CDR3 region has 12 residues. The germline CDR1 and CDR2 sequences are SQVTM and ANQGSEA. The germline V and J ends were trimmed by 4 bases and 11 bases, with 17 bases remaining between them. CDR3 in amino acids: CSVAGGELGAFF. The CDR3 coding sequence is TGCAGCGTTGCGGGGGGAGAGTTGGGGGCTTTCTTT.

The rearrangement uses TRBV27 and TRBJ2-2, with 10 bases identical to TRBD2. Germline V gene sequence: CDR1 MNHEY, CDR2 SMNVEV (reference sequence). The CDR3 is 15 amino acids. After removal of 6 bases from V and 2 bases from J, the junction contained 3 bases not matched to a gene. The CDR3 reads CASRIAGGNTGELFF. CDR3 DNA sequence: TGTGCCAGCAGGATAGCGGGGGGAAACACCGGGGAGCTGTTTTTT.

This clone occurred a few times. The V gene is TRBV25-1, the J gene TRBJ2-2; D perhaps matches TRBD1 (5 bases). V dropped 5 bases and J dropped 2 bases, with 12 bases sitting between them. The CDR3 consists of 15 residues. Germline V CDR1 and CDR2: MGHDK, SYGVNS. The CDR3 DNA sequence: TGTGCCAGCAGTTACCGGCAGGGAAACACCGGGGAGCTGTTTTTT. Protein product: CASSYRQGNTGELFF.

CDR3 residues: CASSATRSRSEKLFF. The CDR3 DNA reads as TGTGCCAGCAGCGCGACGAGGTCTAGGAGTGAAAAACTGTTTTTT. This sequence joins TRBV7-2 and TRBJ1-4; D is uncertain. Germline V lookup: CDR1 SGHTA, CDR2 FQGNSA. Trimming pared 5 bases from V and 7 bases from J, leaving 17 bases between. This CDR3 is built from 15 residues. Full variable domain (missing parts from reference TRBV7-2 and TRBJ1-4): GAGVSQSPSNKVTEKGKDVELRCDPISGHTALYWYRQSLGQGLEFLIYFQGNSAPDKSGLPSDRFSAERTGGSVSTLTIQRTQQEDSAVYLCASSATRSRSEKLFFGSGTQLSVL.

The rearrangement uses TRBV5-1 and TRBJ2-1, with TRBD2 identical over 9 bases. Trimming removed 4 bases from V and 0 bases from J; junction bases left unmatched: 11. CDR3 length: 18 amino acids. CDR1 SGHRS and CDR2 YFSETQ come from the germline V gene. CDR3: CASSIRLAGASSYNEQFF. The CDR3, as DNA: TGCGCCAGCAGCATCCGATTAGCGGGGGCTAGCTCCTACAATGAGCAGTTCTTC.

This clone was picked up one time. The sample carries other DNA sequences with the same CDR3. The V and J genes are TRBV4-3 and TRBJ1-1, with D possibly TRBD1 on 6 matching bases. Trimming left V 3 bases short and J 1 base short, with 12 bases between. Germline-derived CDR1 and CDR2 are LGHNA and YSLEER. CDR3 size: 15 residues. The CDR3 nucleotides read TGCGCCAGCAGCCAGGGGGCCAGGGGGAACACTGAAGCTTTCTTT. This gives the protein CASSQGARGNTEAFF.

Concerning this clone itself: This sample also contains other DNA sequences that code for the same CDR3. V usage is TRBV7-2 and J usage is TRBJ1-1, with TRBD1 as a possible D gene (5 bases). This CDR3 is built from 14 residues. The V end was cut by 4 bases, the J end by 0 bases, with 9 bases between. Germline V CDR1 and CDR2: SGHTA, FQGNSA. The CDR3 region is CASSSQGMNTEAFF. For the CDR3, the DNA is TGTGCCAGCAGCTCCCAGGGAATGAACACTGAAGCTTTCTTT.

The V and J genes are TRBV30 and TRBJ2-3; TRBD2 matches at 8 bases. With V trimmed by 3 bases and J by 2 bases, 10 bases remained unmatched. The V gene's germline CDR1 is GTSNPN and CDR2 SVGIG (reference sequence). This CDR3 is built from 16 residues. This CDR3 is CAWRVISGGVTDTQYF. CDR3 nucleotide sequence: TGTGCCTGGAGGGTGATCAGCGGGGGAGTCACAGATACGCAGTATTTT.

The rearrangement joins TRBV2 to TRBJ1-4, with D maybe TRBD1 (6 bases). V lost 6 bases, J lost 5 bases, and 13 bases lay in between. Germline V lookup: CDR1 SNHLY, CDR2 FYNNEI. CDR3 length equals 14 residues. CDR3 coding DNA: TGTGCCAGCAGGGTCAGACAGGACAATGAAAAACTGTTTTTT. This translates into CASRVRQDNEKLFF.

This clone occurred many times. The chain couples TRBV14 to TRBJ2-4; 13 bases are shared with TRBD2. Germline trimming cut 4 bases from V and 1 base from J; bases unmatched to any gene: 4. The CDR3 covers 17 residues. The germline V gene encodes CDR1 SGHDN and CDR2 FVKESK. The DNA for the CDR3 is TGTGCCAGCAGCCGGGGACTAGCGGGGAGGGCCAAAAACATTCAGTACTTC. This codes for CASSRGLAGRAKNIQYF. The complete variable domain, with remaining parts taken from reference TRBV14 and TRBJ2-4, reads EAGVTQFPSHSVIEKGQTVTLRCDPISGHDNLYWYRRVMGKEIKFLLHFVKESKQDESGMPNNRFLAERTGGTYSTLKVQPAELEDSGVYFCASSRGLAGRAKNIQYFGAGTRLSVL.

The CDR3 sequence: CASSVTSDHEQYF. In nucleotides, the CDR3 is TGTGCCAGCAGCGTCACAAGCGACCACGAGCAGTACTTC. The chain uses TRBV7-9 and TRBJ2-7; no clear D. CDR1 and CDR2 from the germline V gene are SEHNR and FQNEAQ (reference sequence). V was clipped by 5 bases and J by 5 bases, with 13 bases between them. There are 13 residues in the CDR3. The complete variable domain, with remaining parts taken from reference TRBV7-9 and TRBJ2-7, reads DTGVSQNPRHKITKRGQNVTFRCDPISEHNRLYWYRQTLGQGPEFLTYFQNEAQLEKSRLLSDRFSAERPKGSFSTLEIQRTEQGDSAMYLCASSVTSDHEQYFGPGTRLTVT.

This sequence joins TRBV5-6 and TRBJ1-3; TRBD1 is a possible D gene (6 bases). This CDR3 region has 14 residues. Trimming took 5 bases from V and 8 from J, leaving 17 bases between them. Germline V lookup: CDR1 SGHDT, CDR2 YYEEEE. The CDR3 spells CASSRGQPEHTIYF. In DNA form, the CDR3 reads TGTGCCAGCAGTCGTGGACAGCCGGAACACACCATATATTTT.

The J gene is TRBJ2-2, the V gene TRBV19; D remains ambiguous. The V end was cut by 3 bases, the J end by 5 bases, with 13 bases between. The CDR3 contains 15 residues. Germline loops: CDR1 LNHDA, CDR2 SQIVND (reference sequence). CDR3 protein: CASSIPSRRTGELFF. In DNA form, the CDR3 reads TGTGCCAGTAGTATCCCATCCCGGCGGACCGGGGAGCTGTTTTTT. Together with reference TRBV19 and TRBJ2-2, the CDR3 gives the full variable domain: DGGITQSPKYLFRKEGQNVTLSCEQNLNHDAMYWYRQDPGQGLRLIYYSQIVNDFQKGDIAEGYSVSREKKESFPLTVTSAQKNPTAFYLCASSIPSRRTGELFFGEGSRLTVL.

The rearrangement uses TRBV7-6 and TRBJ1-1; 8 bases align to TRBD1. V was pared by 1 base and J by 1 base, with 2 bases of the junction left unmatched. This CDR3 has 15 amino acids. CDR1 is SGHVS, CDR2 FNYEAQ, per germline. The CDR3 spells CASSLGTGQNTEAFF. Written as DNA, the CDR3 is TGTGCCAGCAGCTTAGGGACAGGGCAGAACACTGAAGCTTTCTTT.

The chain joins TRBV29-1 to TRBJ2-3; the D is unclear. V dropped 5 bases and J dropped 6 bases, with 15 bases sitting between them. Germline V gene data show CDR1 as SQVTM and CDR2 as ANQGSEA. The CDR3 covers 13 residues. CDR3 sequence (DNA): TGCAGCGTTAGCCGACTTTTTGAGGATACGCAGTATTTT. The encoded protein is CSVSRLFEDTQYF.

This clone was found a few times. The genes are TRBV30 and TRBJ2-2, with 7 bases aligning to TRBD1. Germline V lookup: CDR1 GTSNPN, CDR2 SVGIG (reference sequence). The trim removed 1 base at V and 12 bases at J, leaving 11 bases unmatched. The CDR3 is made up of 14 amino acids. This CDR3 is CAWSALTGVGKLFF. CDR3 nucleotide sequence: TGTGCCTGGAGTGCCCTTACAGGGGTGGGGAAGCTGTTTTTT.

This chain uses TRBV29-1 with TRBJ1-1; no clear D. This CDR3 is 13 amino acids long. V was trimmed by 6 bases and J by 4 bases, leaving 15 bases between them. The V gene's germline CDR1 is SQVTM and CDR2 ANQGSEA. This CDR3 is CSVLTTAGTEAFF. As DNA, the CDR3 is TGCAGCGTCCTGACCACGGCAGGCACTGAAGCTTTCTTT.